The 11 T cell receptor beta chains below were found in one sample sequenced in a study of Graves' ophthalmopathy and Graves' hyperthyroidism (dated by TCRdb to 2016 to 2019). TCRdb shows the sequencer as Illumina HiSeq 2000. TCR beta CDR3 regions were amplified from RNA transcripts for repertoire sequencing. A first-round RT-PCR used HTBI primers with the Qiagen OneStep RT-PCR kit, followed by a second-round multiplex PCR, size selection and purification. TCRdb handled the public reads itself, with Q25 trimming in fastp and clone calling in MiXCR, and kept productive beta chains. Here each entry gathers all rows of one CDR3 protein and keeps the most common genes and DNA. This sample lists more than 300,000 distinct CDR3 sequences; about 18% were detected once. Jointly, the top ten make up roughly 2.4% of the sample. Sequencing was performed on peripheral blood. These receptors all stem from an adult woman with stable Graves' hyperthyroidism.

As regards this clonotype: One base away lies a much larger clone, so this may be a sequencing read error. Here the CDR3 omits its conserved ending phenylalanine or tryptophan, so a read error is the likely source. The rearrangement links TRBV19 to TRBJ1-2, with D perhaps TRBD1 (5 bases). The germline V gene encodes CDR1 LNHDA and CDR2 SQIVND (reference sequence). This CDR3 has 15 amino acids. V dropped 4 bases and J dropped 4 bases, with 16 bases sitting between them. The CDR3, as DNA: TGTGCCAGTAGTACCCAGGACATGCCAATCTATGGCTACACCTAC. Translation: CASSTQDMPIYGYTY.

This chain links TRBV6-4 with TRBJ1-1; possible D gene TRBD1, 6 bases. The germline V and J ends were trimmed by 2 bases and 7 bases, with 23 bases remaining between them. Germline V gene data show CDR1 as MRHNA and CDR2 as SNTAGT. CDR3 length: 17 amino acids. In DNA form, the CDR3 reads TGTGCCAGCAGTGACCCCTGGGACATCTCGCGAACCGTTGAAGCTTTCTTT. This translates into CASSDPWDISRTVEAFF.

The gene calls are TRBV5-1 and TRBJ2-3, with a tentative D call TRBD2 (6 bases). Germline V gene lookup returns CDR1 SGHRS and CDR2 YFSETQ. The V and J ends lost 3 bases and 0 bases respectively, with 11 bases between them. The CDR3 spans 15 residues. CDR3 DNA sequence: TGCGCCAGCAGCTCCGGGACTGCGAGCACAGATACGCAGTATTTT. It is translated as CASSSGTASTDTQYF. The full variable domain, with the rest looked up from reference TRBV5-1 and TRBJ2-3, is KAGVTQTPRYLIKTRGQQVTLSCSPISGHRSVSWYQQTPGQGLQFLFEYFSETQRNKGNFPGRFSGRQFSNSRSEMNVSTLELGDSALYLCASSSGTASTDTQYFGPGTRLTVL.

At least ten counts were recorded for this clonotype. This chain links TRBV6-1 with TRBJ1-2; no firm D call. In germline, CDR1 is MNHNS, CDR2 SASEGT. The CDR3 has 11 amino acids. Between the trimmed V and J ends, which lost 6 bases and 5 bases, there was a span of 7 bases. The CDR3 reads CASRWGYGYTF. Here the CDR3 DNA reads TGTGCCAGCAGATGGGGATATGGCTACACCTTC.

This clonotype was recorded at least ten times. The V gene is TRBV7-2, the J gene TRBJ1-6; maybe TRBD1 (5 bases). CDR3 length: 14 residues. Trimming cost V 3 bases and J 8 bases, with 11 bases left between them. CDR1 is SGHTA, CDR2 FQGNSA, per germline. CDR3 nucleotides: TGTGCCAGCAGCTTGCGGGGGGATGATTCACCCCTCCACTTT. It is translated as CASSLRGDDSPLHF.

This clonotype was seen at least ten times. V and J are TRBV27 and TRBJ2-2; a possible D gene is TRBD1 (6 bases). CDR3 size: 16 residues. V was cut by 5 bases and J by 2 bases, with 15 bases left in between. Germline lookup yields CDR1 MNHEY and CDR2 SMNVEV (reference sequence). The CDR3 nucleotides read TGTGCCAGCAGTCCAGGGGATGGGGGCAACACCGGGGAGCTGTTTTTT. Translated: CASSPGDGGNTGELFF.

V and J are TRBV2 and TRBJ1-3; 11 positions match TRBD1. Germline V gene sequence: CDR1 SNHLY, CDR2 FYNNEI. The V gene end was trimmed by 7 bases and the J gene end by 8 bases; junction bases not matched to a gene: 7. CDR3 length: 14 residues. CDR3 protein: CASISDRGLDTIYF. In DNA form, the CDR3 reads TGTGCCAGCATTTCGGACAGGGGGCTTGACACCATATATTTT. Full variable domain (outside the CDR3, taken from reference TRBV2 and TRBJ1-3): EPEVTQTPSHQVTQMGQEVILRCVPISNHLYFYWYRQILGQKVEFLVSFYNNEISEKSEIFDDQFSVERPDGSNFTLKIRSTKLEDSAMYFCASISDRGLDTIYFGEGSWLTVV.

This clonotype came up many times. The chain couples TRBV28 to TRBJ1-5; no reliable D call. Germline V lookup: CDR1 MDHEN, CDR2 SYDVKM. The CDR3 consists of 15 residues. Trimming cost V 6 bases and J 0 bases, with 12 bases left between them. The CDR3 loop reads CASSYTPYSNQPQHF. The CDR3 DNA is TGTGCCAGCAGCTACACACCGTATAGCAATCAGCCCCAGCATTTT.

In its sample, this clonotype was seen many times. This sequence joins TRBV29-1 and TRBJ2-3; D is possibly TRBD1 (6 bases). V was trimmed by 3 bases and J by 15 bases, leaving 16 bases between them. This CDR3 has 11 amino acids. The germline CDR1 and CDR2 sequences are SQVTM and ANQGSEA. CDR3 sequence: CSVDGAGVIYF. The CDR3, as DNA: TGCAGCGTTGACGGGGCAGGGGTGATTTATTTT.

This clonotype appeared many times. The rearrangement uses TRBV5-1 and TRBJ2-7; D is uncertain. The CDR3 totals 9 residues. CDR1 is SGHRS and CDR2 is YFSETQ in the germline V gene. Trimming shortened V by 7 bases and J by 3 bases, and 2 bases separated the two germline ends. The DNA for the CDR3 is TGCGCCAGCGTCTACGAGCAGTACTTC. This encodes CASVYEQYF.

V and J are TRBV7-9 and TRBJ1-1; maybe TRBD1 (6 bases). The germline V and J ends were trimmed by 5 bases and 1 base, with 14 bases remaining between them. The CDR3 is made up of 15 amino acids. Per the germline V gene, CDR1 is SEHNR and CDR2 is FQNEAQ (reference sequence). The CDR3 DNA reads TGTGCCAGCAGCCATAGGACAGCTCCGAACACTGAAGCTTTCTTT. This translates into CASSHRTAPNTEAFF.